Presented here are 3 T cell receptor beta chains from one specimen sequenced in a study of T cells in localized non-small cell lung cancer. TCRdb keeps only in-frame clones here, not all; method: immunoSEQ multiplex PCR. The sample yields 25,000 or so clones, less than 95% seen once. The sample in question was peripheral blood, obtained before any cancer treatment. The receptor set was obtained from a woman aged 35 to 69 with stage I lung adenocarcinoma.

V usage is TRBV29-1 and J usage is TRBJ2-5; unclear D gene. This CDR3 region has 13 residues. The germline CDR1 and CDR2 sequences are SQVTM and ANQGSEA. Between the trimmed V and J ends, which lost 0 bases and 5 bases, there was a span of 10 bases. The CDR3 loop reads CSVEDSLGETQYF. CDR3 bases: TGCAGCGTTGAAGATTCCTTGGGGGAGACCCAGTACTTC.

This clone appeared once. The V and J genes are TRBV5-5 and TRBJ2-3; TRBD2 agrees at 11 bases. Germline-derived CDR1 and CDR2 are SGHKS and YYEKEE (reference sequence). The CDR3 extends over 16 amino acids. Losses at the gene ends were 4 bases for V and 6 bases for J; bases not matched to a gene: 10. CDR3 region: CASSDLRLAGPDTQYF. CDR3 DNA sequence: TGTGCCAGCAGCGACCTAAGACTAGCGGGGCCGGATACGCAGTATTTT.

This clone has more than one count but fewer than ten. The chain combines TRBV6-4 with TRBJ1-5, with D uncertain. Germline V gives CDR1 MRHNA, CDR2 SNTAGT. The V gene lost 7 bases and the J gene lost 2 bases, with 9 bases spanning the gap. The length of the CDR3 is 13 residues. The chain's CDR3 is CASTEEGNQPQHF. In DNA form, the CDR3 reads TGTGCCAGCACGGAGGAGGGCAATCAGCCCCAGCATTTT.